This TCR beta chain was captured by sequencing in a study of cytomegalovirus exposure and HLA in healthy donors. Notes on the study in general: Under in vitro conditions, a few CMV-associated chains were confirmed as specific for CMV antigens. The study carried out a later analysis of TCR beta sequences. It associated under 20,000 of them with specific HLA alleles at a false discovery rate of 0.05. In a later analysis, parvovirus B19, influenza, CMV and Epstein-Barr virus appeared linked to several top co-occurrence clusters.

This clone was observed a single time. What it recognizes is unknown. Germline V gene lookup returns CDR1 SGHTA and CDR2 FQGNSA. There are 16 residues in the CDR3. Trimming removed 3 bases from V and 5 bases from J, with 16 bases in between. With 60 Vbeta and 13 Jbeta primers, the PCR was carried out. Produced via immunoSEQ multiplex PCR; TCRdb's table is partial and in-frame only. This sample has about 190,000 clones, with 73% found just once. This clonotype was obtained from a woman aged 25 to 39 in good health and CMV-seronegative. The chain carries TRBV7-2 and TRBJ2-2; D might be TRBD2 (6 bases). The sequencing sample was made of PBMCs. CDR3 sequence: CASSFSVFRGTGELFF. In DNA form, the CDR3 reads TGTGCCAGCAGCTTCTCAGTGTTTCGGGGGACCGGGGAGCTGTTTTTT.